This T cell receptor (beta chain) was identified during a study of T-cell reconstitution after alpha-beta-depleted transplantation in children. Study conclusions and caveats: Newly generated T cells supplied most T-cell counts and diversity one year post-transplant.

Many counts were recorded for this clonotype. Its antigen is not known. Trimming pared 5 bases from V and 3 bases from J, leaving 16 bases between. Germline CDR1 reads MDHEN; CDR2 reads SYDVKM. The CDR3 has 16 amino acids. Preparation of the TCRbeta library was carried out with unique molecular identifiers. Using its own MiXCR run on the PCR reads, TCRdb lists one record per CDR3 protein. The sample includes approximately 300,000 distinct CDR3 sequences, nearly 8% seen only once; the top ten take around 9.8%. The rearrangement links TRBV28 to TRBJ2-2, with D hard to call. This sequence originates from a female patient aged 2-15 years who had a stem cell transplant for Fanconi anemia, so the T cells may come from the graft donor. The material was peripheral blood, obtained 360 days after TCRalphabeta/CD19-depleted stem cell transplant. In nucleotides, the CDR3 is TGTGCCAGCAGTCCTACCCCAAGTGTGTACACCGGGGAGCTGTTTTTT. It is translated as CASSPTPSVYTGELFF.